Listed here are 3 T cell receptor beta chains from one sample, sequenced in a study of blood T cell repertoires in COVID-19. Produced via immunoSEQ multiplex PCR; TCRdb's table is partial and in-frame only. Of about 82,000 clones in the sample, roughly 80% were seen once. The sequenced sample was peripheral blood. These receptors all stem from a man in his fifties or sixties with COVID-19, enrolled during active disease.

V and J are TRBV5-6 and TRBJ2-7; tentative D call: TRBD1 (6 bases). Trimming took 6 bases from V and 1 from J, leaving 14 bases between them. Germline CDR1 SGHDT, CDR2 YYEEEE. The CDR3 is 14 residues long. CDR3 loop: CASNPGAPSYEQYF. CDR3 in DNA: TGTGCCAGCAATCCAGGGGCTCCATCCTACGAGCAGTACTTC.

The gene calls are TRBV12-3 or TRBV12-4 and TRBJ2-5; possibly TRBD2 for D (6 bases). Trimming took 5 bases from V and 5 from J, leaving 12 bases between them. The CDR3 covers 13 residues. DNA for the CDR3: TGTGCCAGCAGTCCGGAGGGTAGCGAGACCCAGTACTTC. Translating gives CASSPEGSETQYF.

The chain has TRBV7-9 and TRBJ1-2; maybe TRBD1 (6 bases). The CDR3 loop spans 15 amino acids. Germline CDR1 SEHNR, CDR2 FQNEAQ (reference sequence). The V gene lost 0 bases and the J gene lost 5 bases, with 13 bases spanning the gap. The CDR3 region has the DNA TGTGCCAGCAGCTTAGCCGGGACACAAAGTTATGGCTACACCTTC. Translated: CASSLAGTQSYGYTF.